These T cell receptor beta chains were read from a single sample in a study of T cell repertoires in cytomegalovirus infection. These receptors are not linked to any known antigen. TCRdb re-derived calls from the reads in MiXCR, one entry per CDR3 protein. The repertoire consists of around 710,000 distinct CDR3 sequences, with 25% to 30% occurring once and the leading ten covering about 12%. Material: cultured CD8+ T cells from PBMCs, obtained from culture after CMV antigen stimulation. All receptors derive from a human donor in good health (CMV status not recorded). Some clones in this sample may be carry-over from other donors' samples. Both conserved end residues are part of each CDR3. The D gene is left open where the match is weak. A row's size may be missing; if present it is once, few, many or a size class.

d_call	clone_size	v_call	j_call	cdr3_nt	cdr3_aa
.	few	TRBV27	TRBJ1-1	TGTGCCAGCAGTTTATCCGGCAACGATGGTTGGATCTTT	CASSLSGNDGWIF
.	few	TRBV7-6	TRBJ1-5	TGTGCCAGCAGCTCAGGGGATCGGGGAGCCCAGCATTTT	CASSSGDRGAQHF
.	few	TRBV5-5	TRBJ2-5	TGTGCCAGCAGCTTGGCACCAGCGGAAGAGACCCAGTACTTC	CASSLAPAEETQYF
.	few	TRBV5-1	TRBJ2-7	TGCGCCAGCAGCTTGGGGCAGGGGATCAACGAGCAGTACTTC	CASSLGQGINEQYF
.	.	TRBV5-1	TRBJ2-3	TGCGCCAGCAGCGTTGGACGGTACACAGATACGCAGTATTTT	CASSVGRYTDTQYF
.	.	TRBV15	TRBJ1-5	TGTGCCACCAGCAGAGAGGTCCATCAGCCCCAGCATTTT	CATSREVHQPQHF
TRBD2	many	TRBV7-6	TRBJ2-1	TGTGCCAGCAGCACTCTCGCGGGGGGTTTACGGGAGCAGTTCTTC	CASSTLAGGLREQFF
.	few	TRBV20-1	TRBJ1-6	TGCAGTGCTAGAGCTCGGGACCCGCAACACAGCGATAATTCACCCCTCCACTTT	CSARARDPQHSDNSPLHF
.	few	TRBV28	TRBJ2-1	TGTGCCATCACCTACTACCCTACTCAAGACTCCTACAATGAGCAGTTCTTC	CAITYYPTQDSYNEQFF
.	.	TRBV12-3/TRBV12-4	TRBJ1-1	TGTGCCAGCAGTGCCGACACCACGAATAGCATGAACACTGAAGCTTTCTTT	CASSADTTNSMNTEAFF
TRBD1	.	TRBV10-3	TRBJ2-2	TGTGCCATCCCGGACAGGTCTAATACCGGGGAGCTGTTTTTT	CAIPDRSNTGELFF
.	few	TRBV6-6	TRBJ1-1	TGTGCCAGCAGCACCGGACGGATGGGGGACACTGAAGCTTTCTTT	CASSTGRMGDTEAFF
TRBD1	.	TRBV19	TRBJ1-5	TGTGCCAGTAAGTGGAGCCGGGACAGTACTGATAGCAATCAGCCCCAGCATTTT	CASKWSRDSTDSNQPQHF
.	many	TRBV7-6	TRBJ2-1	TGTGCCAGCAGCTTCGCCTACAATGAGCAGTTCTTC	CASSFAYNEQFF
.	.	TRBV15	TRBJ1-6	TGTGCCACCAGCAGAGAGTACACTTTTTTGGAGGGGCAACGGAATTCACCCCTCCACTTT	CATSREYTFLEGQRNSPLHF
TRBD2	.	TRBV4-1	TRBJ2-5	TGCGCCAGCAGCCAAGAGCTAGCGGGGAGCCAAGAGACCCAGTACTTC	CASSQELAGSQETQYF
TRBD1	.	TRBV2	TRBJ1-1	TGTGCCAGCAGTGTTGAGTGGACAGGGGGCAGGGACACTGAAGCTTTCTTT	CASSVEWTGGRDTEAFF
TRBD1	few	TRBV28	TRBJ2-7	TGTGCCAGCAGTTACCTGGGGACAGGGAAATTATACTACGAGCAGTACTTC	CASSYLGTGKLYYEQYF
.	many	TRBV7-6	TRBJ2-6	TGTGCCAGCAGGCCCCCACGTGCCTCCCTTCTCTCTGGGGCCAACGTCCTGACTTTC	CASRPPRASLLSGANVLTF
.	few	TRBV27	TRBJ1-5	TGTGCCAGCAAGACTGGCAGTGGGCCCCAGCATTTT	CASKTGSGPQHF
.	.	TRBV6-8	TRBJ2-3	TGTGCCAGCAGTTACGAGCGCCCGCTACCAACGGATACGCAGTATTTT	CASSYERPLPTDTQYF
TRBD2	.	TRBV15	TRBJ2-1	TGTGCCACCAGCAGAGAGGCTAGCGGGTACAATGAGCAGTTCTTC	CATSREASGYNEQFF
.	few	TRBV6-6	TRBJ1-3	TGTGCCAGCAGTTACCATCCGAGCTCTGGAAACACCATATATTTT	CASSYHPSSGNTIYF
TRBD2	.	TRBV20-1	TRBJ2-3	TGCAGTGCTAGAACCCGGACTAGCGAGGATAGGGATTCGCAGTATTTT	CSARTRTSEDRDSQYF
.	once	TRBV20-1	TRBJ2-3	TGCAGTACTAGCCCCCGGGGGACATTCACAGATACGCAGTATTTT	CSTSPRGTFTDTQYF
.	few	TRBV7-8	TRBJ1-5	TGTGCCAGCAGTGTTCTTGACGATTATCAGCCCCAGCATTTT	CASSVLDDYQPQHF
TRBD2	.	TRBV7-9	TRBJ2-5	TGTGCCAGCAGCGCAACACCCGGGACTAGCAAGGAAGAGACCCAGTACTTC	CASSATPGTSKEETQYF
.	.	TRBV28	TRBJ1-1	TGTGCCAGCAGTCCAACCCTTCAAGTCATGAACACTGAAGCTTTCTTT	CASSPTLQVMNTEAFF
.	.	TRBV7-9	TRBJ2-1	TGTGCCAGCAGTACCTTCCCTAGGGATGAGCAGTTCTTC	CASSTFPRDEQFF
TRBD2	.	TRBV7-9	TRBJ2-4	TGTGCCAGCAGCCTGAAAGGACTAGCGGGGGACGCGGTTCAGTACTTC	CASSLKGLAGDAVQYF
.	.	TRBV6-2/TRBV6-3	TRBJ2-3	TGTGCCAGCAGTTACGGGGCCTGGGGAGATACGCAGTATTTT	CASSYGAWGDTQYF
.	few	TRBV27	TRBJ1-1	TGTGCCAGCGCCAACCGCGTTGAAGCTTTCTTT	CASANRVEAFF
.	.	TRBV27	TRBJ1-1	TGTGCCAGCAGTTTAATGCTGGGAGCTGCGTCGGCTTTCTTT	CASSLMLGAASAFF
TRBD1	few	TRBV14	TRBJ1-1	TGTGCCAGCAGAAACAGGGGAGTAGGCACTGAAGCTTTCTTT	CASRNRGVGTEAFF
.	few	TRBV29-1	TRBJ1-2	TGCAGCGTTCCAGGCTTCAGCTATGGCTACACCTTC	CSVPGFSYGYTF
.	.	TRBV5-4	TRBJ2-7	TGTGCCAGCAGCTTGCCAGCCAGCTCCTACGAGCAGTACTTC	CASSLPASSYEQYF
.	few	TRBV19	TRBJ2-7	TGTGCCAGTAGTCCAGGGCTGACCTACGAGCAGTACTTC	CASSPGLTYEQYF
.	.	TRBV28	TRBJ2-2	TGTGCCAGCAGTTTCTTCTACCGATCGGGTCTGTTTTTT	CASSFFYRSGLFF
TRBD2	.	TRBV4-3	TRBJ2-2	TGCGCCAGCAGCCAAGACCGCGGGGGGATTTACACCGGGGAGCTGTTTTTT	CASSQDRGGIYTGELFF
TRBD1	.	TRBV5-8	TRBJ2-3	TGTGCCAGCAGCCCGTGGACAGGACCGTACACAGATACGCAGTATTTT	CASSPWTGPYTDTQYF
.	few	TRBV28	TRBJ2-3	TGTGCCAGCAGTCAGTCGTCTACGCAGTATTTT	CASSQSSTQYF
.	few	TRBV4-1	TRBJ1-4	TGCGCCAGCAGCCAACAAGAGAGGACTTCTAATGAAAAACTGTTTTTT	CASSQQERTSNEKLFF
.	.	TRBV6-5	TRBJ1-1	TGTGCCAGCAGTCCCCCCTCGGGTCGGAACACTGAAGCTTTCTTT	CASSPPSGRNTEAFF
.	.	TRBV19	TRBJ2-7	TGTGCCAGTACCCCAGGAGGGCGGAACGAGCAGTACTTC	CASTPGGRNEQYF
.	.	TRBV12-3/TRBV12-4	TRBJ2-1	TGTGCCAGCAGTTTAGAGGGGGGGGTTGCCTACAATGAGCAGTTCTTC	CASSLEGGVAYNEQFF
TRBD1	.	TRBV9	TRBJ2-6	TGTGCCAGCAGCGTAGAGAGGAGCCGGGACAGGACCAACGTCCTGACTTTC	CASSVERSRDRTNVLTF
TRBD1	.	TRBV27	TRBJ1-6	TGTGCCACCGGGAGGACAGGGGATCTCCTCCACTTT	CATGRTGDLLHF
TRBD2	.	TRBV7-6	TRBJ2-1	TGTGCCAGCAGCCAAGAAGCGGGGGGGGGGACGCAGTTCTTC	CASSQEAGGGTQFF